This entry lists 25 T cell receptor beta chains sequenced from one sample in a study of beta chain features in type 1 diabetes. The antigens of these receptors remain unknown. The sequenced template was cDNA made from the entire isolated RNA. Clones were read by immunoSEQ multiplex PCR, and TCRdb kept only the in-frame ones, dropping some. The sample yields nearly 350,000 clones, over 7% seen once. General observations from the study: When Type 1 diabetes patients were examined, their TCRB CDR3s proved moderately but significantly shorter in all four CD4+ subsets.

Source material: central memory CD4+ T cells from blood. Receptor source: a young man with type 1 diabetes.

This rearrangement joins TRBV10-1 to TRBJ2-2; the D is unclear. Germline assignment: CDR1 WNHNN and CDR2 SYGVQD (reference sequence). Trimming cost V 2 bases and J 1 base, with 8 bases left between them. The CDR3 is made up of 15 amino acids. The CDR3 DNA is TGCGCCAGCAGTGAGCGAAACAGGAACACCGGGGAGCTGTTTTTT. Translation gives CASSERNRNTGELFF.

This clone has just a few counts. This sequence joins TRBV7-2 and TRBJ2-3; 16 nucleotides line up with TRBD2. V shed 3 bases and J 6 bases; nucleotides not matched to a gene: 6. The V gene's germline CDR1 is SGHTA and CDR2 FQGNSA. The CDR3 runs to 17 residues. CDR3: CASSFPGLAGGPDTQYF. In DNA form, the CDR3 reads TGTGCCAGCAGCTTCCCGGGACTAGCGGGGGGGCCGGATACGCAGTATTTT.

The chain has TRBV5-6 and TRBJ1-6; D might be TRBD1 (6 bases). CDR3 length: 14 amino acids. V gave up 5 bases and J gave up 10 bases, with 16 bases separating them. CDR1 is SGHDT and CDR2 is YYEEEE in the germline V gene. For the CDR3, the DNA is TGTGCCAGCAGTTCCGCGGGGGGCAGCTCACCCCTCCACTTT. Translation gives CASSSAGGSSPLHF.

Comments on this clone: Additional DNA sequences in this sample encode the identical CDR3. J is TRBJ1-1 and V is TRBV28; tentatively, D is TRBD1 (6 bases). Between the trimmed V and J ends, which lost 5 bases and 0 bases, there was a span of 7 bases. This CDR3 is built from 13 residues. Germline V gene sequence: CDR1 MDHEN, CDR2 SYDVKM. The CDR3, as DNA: TGTGCCAGCAGTCAGGGGTTGAACACTGAAGCTTTCTTT. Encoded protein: CASSQGLNTEAFF.

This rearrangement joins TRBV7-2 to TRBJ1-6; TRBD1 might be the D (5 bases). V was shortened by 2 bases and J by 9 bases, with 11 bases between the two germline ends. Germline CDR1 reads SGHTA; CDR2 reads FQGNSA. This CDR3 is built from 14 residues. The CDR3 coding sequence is TGTGCCAGCAGCTTAACACCAGGGAGTTCACCCCTCCACTTT. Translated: CASSLTPGSSPLHF.

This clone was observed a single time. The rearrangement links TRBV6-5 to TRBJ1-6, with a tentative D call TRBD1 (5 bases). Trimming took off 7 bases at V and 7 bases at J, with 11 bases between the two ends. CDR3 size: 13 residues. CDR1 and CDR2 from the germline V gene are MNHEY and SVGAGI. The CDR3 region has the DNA TGTGCCAGCAAAGGACGGACAAATTCACCCCTCCACTTT. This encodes CASKGRTNSPLHF.

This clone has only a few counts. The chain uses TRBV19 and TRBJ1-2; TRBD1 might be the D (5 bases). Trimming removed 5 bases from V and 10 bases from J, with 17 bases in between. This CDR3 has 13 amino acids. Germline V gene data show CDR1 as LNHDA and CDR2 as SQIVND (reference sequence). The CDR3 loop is CASSLWAGTDYTF. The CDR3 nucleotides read TGTGCCAGTAGTCTGTGGGCAGGGACTGACTACACCTTC. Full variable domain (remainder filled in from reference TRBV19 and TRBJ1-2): DGGITQSPKYLFRKEGQNVTLSCEQNLNHDAMYWYRQDPGQGLRLIYYSQIVNDFQKGDIAEGYSVSREKKESFPLTVTSAQKNPTAFYLCASSLWAGTDYTFGSGTRLTVV.

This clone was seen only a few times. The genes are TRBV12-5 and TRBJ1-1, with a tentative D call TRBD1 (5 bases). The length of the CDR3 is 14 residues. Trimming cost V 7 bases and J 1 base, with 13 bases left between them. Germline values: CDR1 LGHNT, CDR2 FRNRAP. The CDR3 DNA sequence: TGTGCTAGTGCTTTCCTTACAGGGAACACTGAAGCTTTCTTT. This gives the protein CASAFLTGNTEAFF.

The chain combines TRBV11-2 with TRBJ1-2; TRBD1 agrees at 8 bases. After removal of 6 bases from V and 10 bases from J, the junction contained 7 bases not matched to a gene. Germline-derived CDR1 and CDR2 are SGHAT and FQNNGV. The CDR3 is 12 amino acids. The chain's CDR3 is CASRLDRGNYTF. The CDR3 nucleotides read TGTGCCAGCAGACTCGACAGGGGAAACTACACCTTC. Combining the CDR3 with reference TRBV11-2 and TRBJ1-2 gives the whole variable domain EAGVAQSPRYKIIEKRQSVAFWCNPISGHATLYWYQQILGQGPKLLIQFQNNGVVDDSQLPKDRFSAERLKGVDSTLKIQPAKLEDSAVYLCASRLDRGNYTFGSGTRLTVV.

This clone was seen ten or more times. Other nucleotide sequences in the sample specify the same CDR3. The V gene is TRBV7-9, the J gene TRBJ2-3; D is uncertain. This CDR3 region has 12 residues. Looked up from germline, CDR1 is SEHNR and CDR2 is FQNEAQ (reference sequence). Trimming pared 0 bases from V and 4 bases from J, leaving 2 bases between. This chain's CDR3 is CASSLAADTQYF. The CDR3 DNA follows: TGTGCCAGCAGCTTAGCGGCAGATACGCAGTATTTT.

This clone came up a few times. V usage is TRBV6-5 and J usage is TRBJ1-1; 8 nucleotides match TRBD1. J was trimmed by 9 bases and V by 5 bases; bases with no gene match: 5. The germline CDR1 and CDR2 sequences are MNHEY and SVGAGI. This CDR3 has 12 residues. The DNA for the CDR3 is TGTGCCAGCAGTGGACAGGGTAAACAAGCTTTCTTT. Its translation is CASSGQGKQAFF.

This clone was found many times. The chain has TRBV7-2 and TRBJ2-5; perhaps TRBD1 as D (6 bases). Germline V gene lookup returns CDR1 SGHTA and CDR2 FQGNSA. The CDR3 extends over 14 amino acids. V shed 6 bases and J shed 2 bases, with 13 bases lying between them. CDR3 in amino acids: CASRQRTEQETQYF. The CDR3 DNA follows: TGTGCCAGCAGACAAAGGACAGAGCAAGAGACCCAGTACTTC.

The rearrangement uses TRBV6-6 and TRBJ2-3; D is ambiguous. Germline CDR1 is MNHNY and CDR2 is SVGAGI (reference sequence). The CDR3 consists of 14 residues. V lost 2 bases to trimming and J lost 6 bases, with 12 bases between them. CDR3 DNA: TGTGCCAGCAGTTACAACGCACTCGCCGATACGCAGTATTTT. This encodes CASSYNALADTQYF.

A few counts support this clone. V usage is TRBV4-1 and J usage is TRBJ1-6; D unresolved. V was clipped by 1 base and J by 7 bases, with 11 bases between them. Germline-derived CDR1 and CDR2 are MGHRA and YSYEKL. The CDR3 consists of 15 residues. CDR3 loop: CASSQVPERNSPLHF. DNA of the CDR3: TGCGCCAGCAGCCAAGTACCGGAGAGAAATTCACCCCTCCACTTT.

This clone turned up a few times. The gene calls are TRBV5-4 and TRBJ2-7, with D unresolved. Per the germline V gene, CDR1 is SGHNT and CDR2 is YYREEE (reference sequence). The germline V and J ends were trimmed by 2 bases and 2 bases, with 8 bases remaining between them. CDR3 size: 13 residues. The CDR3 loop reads CASSLSGTYEQYF. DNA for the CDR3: TGTGCCAGCAGCTTATCTGGTACCTACGAGCAGTACTTC.

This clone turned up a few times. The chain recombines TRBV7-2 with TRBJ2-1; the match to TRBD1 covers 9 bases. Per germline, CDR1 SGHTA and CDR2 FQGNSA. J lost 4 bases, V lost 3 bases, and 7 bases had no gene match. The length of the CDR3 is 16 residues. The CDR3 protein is CASSFTGTGLYNEQFF. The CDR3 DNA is TGTGCCAGCAGCTTTACCGGGACAGGGCTATACAATGAGCAGTTCTTC.

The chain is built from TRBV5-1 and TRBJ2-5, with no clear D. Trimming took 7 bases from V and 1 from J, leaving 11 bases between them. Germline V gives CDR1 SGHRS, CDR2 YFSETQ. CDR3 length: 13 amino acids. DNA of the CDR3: TGCGCCAGCGCCCCGTCTGGCCAAGAGACCCAGTACTTC. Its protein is CASAPSGQETQYF.

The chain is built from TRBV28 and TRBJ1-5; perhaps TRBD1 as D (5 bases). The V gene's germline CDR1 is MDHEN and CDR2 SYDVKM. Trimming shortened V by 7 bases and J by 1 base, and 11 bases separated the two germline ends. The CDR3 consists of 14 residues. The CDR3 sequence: CASTTGLSNQPQHF. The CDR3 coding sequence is TGTGCCAGCACCACAGGTTTAAGCAATCAGCCCCAGCATTTT.

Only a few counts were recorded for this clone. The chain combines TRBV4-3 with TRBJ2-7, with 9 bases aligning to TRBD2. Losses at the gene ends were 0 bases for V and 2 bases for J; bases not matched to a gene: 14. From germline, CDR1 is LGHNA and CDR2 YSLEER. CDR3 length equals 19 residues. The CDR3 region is CASSQDTRTSATGAYEQYF. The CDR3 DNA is TGCGCCAGCAGCCAAGATACTCGGACTAGCGCAACAGGGGCCTACGAGCAGTACTTC.

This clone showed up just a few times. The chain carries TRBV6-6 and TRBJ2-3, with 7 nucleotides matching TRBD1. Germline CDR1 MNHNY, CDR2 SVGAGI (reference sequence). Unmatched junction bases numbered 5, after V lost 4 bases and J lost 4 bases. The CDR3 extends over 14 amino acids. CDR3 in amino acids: CASSSGQAPDTQYF. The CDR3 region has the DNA TGTGCCAGCAGTTCTGGACAGGCCCCAGATACGCAGTATTTT.

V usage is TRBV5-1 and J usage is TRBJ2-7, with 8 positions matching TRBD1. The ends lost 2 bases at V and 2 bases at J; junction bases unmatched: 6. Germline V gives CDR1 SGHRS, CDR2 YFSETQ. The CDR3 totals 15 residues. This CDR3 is CASSFGQGGTYEQYF. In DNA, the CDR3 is TGCGCCAGCAGCTTTGGACAGGGTGGCACCTACGAGCAGTACTTC.

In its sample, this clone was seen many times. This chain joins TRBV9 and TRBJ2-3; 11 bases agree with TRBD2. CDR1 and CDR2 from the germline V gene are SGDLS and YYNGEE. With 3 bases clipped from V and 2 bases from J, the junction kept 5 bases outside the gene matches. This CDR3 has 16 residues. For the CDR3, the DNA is TGTGCCAGCAGCGCCGGGACTAGCGGCCCCACAGATACGCAGTATTTT. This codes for CASSAGTSGPTDTQYF.

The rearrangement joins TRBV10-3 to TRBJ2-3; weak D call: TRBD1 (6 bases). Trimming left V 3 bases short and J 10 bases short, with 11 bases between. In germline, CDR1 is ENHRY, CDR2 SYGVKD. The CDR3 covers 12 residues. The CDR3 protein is CAISEKGGAQYF. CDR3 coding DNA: TGTGCCATCAGTGAAAAAGGGGGAGCGCAGTATTTT.

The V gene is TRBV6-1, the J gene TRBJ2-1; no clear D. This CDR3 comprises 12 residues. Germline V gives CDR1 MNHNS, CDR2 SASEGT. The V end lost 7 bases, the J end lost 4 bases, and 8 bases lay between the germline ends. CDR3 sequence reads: CASNNGYNEQFF. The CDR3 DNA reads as TGTGCCAGCAACAACGGTTACAATGAGCAGTTCTTC.

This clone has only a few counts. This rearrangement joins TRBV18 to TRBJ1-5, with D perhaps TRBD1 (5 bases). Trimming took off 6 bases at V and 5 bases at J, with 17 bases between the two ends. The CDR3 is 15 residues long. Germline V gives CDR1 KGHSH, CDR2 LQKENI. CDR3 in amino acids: CASSLYGGVDQPQHF. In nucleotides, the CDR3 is TGTGCCAGCTCGCTCTACGGGGGTGTTGATCAGCCCCAGCATTTT.